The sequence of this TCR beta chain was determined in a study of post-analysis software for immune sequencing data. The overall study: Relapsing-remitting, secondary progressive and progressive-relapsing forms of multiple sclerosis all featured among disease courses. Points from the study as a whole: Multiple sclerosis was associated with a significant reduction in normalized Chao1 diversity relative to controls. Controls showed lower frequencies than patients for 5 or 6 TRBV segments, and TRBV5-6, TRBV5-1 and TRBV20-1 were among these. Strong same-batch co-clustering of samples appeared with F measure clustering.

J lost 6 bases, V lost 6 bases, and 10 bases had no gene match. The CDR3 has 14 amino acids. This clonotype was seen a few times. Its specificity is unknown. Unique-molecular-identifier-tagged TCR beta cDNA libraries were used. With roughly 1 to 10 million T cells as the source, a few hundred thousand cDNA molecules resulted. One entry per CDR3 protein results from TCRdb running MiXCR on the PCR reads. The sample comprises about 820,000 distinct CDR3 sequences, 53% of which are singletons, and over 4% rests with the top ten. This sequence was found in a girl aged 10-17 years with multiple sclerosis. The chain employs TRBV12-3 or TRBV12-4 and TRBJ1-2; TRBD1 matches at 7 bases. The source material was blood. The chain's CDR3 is CASSPTGMGDGYTF. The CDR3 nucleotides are TGTGCCAGCAGCCCGACAGGGATGGGTGATGGCTACACCTTC.